This TCR beta chain was documented in a study of vaccination effects on CD4 cells after COVID-19. Findings and caveats of the study: Substantial clonal contraction characterized both infection- and vaccine-induced clones late after vaccination.

Antigen-specific CD4+ T cell clonotypes were called by their expansion after viral peptide-pool culture in ViraFEST. When around nine days of culture had elapsed, CD4+ T cells were isolated. Participants were given two doses of BNT162b2 or mRNA-1273 vaccine. Among the vaccine recipients, none had a prior SARS-CoV-2 infection, and nucleocapsid antibodies were negative. Half-medium exchanges with IL-2 medium took place on days 3 and 7. V lost 4 bases to trimming and J lost 6 bases, with 17 bases between them. CDR3 length equals 15 residues. Germline V lookup: CDR1 LGHNA, CDR2 YNFKEQ. For this clone: Its target is not known.

The assay was immunoSEQ multiplex PCR, and TCRdb's table has in-frame clones only and misses some. The table lists tens of thousands of clones, 74% of them singletons, with approximately 1.5% in the top ten. The source was CD4+ T cells from PBMCs cultured with HCoV-229E spike peptides, collected after COVID-19 vaccination. The V gene is TRBV4-2, the J gene TRBJ2-3, with D possibly TRBD1 on 6 matching bases. This TCR was sampled from a human donor who received a COVID-19 vaccine. CDR3 in amino acids: CASSPEQGLTDTQYF. DNA for the CDR3: TGTGCCAGCAGCCCAGAGCAGGGGCTAACCGATACGCAGTATTTT.